What follows is one T cell receptor beta chain and its context. V was pared by 4 bases and J by 4 bases, with 13 bases between. Germline-derived CDR1 and CDR2 are SGHTA and FQGNSA. The CDR3 covers 15 residues. The data were obtained in a study of blood T cell repertoires in COVID-19. Study in general: From T cells, B-cell-depleted T cells, or PBMCs came the material, which was cDNA or gDNA.

Clones were read by immunoSEQ multiplex PCR, and TCRdb kept only the in-frame ones, dropping some. The sample contains 150,000 to 200,000 clones, approximately 90% of which appear only once. This TCR derives from a man between 18 and 29 years old with acute or convalescent COVID-19. Sequencing was performed on peripheral blood. The chain joins TRBV7-2 to TRBJ2-2, with D maybe TRBD1 (6 bases). The CDR3 spells CASSSQGSVTGELFF. The CDR3 region has the DNA TGTGCCAGCAGCTCACAGGGATCCGTCACCGGGGAGCTGTTTTTT.